In this sample, the clone carrying this T cell receptor beta chain turned up a few times. The data stem from a study of blood T cells in healthy people across ages. For the study at large: Capture via template switching afforded approximately one barcoded beta molecule per two T cells.

For the second PCR, which ran for roughly 6 to 11 cycles, a sample-barcoded 5' primer and a J-beta primer mix were used. TCRdb analysed the 5' RACE reads with MiXCR anew, one entry per CDR3 protein. The sample lists roughly 800,000 distinct CDR3 sequences, around a quarter seen once, with 3% in the top ten. Germline assignment: CDR1 DFQATT and CDR2 SNEGSKA (reference sequence). V trimming: 6 bases; J trimming: 0 bases; junction bases outside the gene matches: 10. There are 17 residues in the CDR3. The same sample was also studied in work on T cells of mothers and their children.

The material sequenced was blood. The chain joins TRBV20-1 to TRBJ2-1; TRBD2 agrees at 11 bases. The receptor was isolated from a boy younger than 18 in good health. CDR3 protein: CSALPLAGDLSYNEQFF. In DNA, the CDR3 is TGCAGTGCCCTACCACTAGCGGGAGACCTCTCCTACAATGAGCAGTTCTTC.